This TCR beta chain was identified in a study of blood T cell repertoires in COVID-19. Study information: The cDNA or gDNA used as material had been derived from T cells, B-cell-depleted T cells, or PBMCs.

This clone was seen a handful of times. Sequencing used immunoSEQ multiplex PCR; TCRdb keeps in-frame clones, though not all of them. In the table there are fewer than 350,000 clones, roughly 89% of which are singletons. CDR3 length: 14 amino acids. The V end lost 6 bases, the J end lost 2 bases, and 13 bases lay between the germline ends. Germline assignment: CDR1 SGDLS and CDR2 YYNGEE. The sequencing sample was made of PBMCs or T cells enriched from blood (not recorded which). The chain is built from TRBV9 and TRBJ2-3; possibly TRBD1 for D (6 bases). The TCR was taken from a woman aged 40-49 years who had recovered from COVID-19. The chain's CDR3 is CASNPTGYTDTQYF. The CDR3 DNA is TGTGCCAGCAACCCGACAGGCTACACAGATACGCAGTATTTT.